This T cell receptor (beta chain) was captured by sequencing in a study of control samples from healthy donors and cancer patients. The V end was cut by 4 bases, the J end by 6 bases, with 20 bases between. The germline gives CDR1 SGHAT, CDR2 FQNNGV. This CDR3 is 16 amino acids long. This table comes from immunoSEQ multiplex PCR, and its TCRdb copy is limited to in-frame clones, with some not included. The sample contains 100,000 to 150,000 clones, about 91% of which appear only once. The specimen was blood. The rearrangement links TRBV11-2 to TRBJ2-3; perhaps TRBD2 as D (7 bases). This sequence originates from a man younger than 35 in good health. The CDR3 reads CASSSPWGGRRDTQYF. The CDR3 DNA sequence: TGTGCCAGCAGCTCCCCCTGGGGGGGGCGTCGGGATACGCAGTATTTT.